This TCR beta chain was captured in a study of blood T cell repertoires in COVID-19 (dated by TCRdb to the early 2020s). Some background on the complete study: Samples from collaborators originated in the United States, Italy and Spain and spanned both the acute and convalescent phases of COVID-19. Deeply sampled blood TCRbeta repertoires from subjects exposed to, actively infected with, or recovered from COVID-19 were included in the dataset. Where available, HLA class I and class II types were taken from metadata supplied by the sample provider and were not determined by assay-based typing. The samples were drawn from the first 160 participants of the ongoing ImmuneRACE study and from under 1,500 subjects provided by 6 global collaborators. The sample metadata nearly always contained a de-identified subject ID, COVID-19 status, age in years and sex. The material from the prospective study consisted of cDNA or gDNA derived from T cells, B-cell-depleted T cells, or PBMCs. A freely available public database, intended as a resource for researchers studying the immune response to SARS-CoV-2, is where the repertoires were released.

TCRbeta CDR3 regions were amplified from genomic DNA by means of the immunoSEQ Assay, a bias-controlled multiplex PCR. The study's processing was this. The number of nucleated cells in each sample was estimated from the amplification of reference gene primers within the assay. To quantify the absolute abundance of each unique TCRbeta CDR3 rearrangement, sequence reads were collapsed and filtered. For each sample, productive Simpson clonality was calculated by taking the square root of Simpson's diversity index across productive rearrangements. Imported from immuneACCESS, the table was reduced by TCRdb to in-frame sequences with V and J called. These copies leave out some clones; in studies compared against another copy, an unresolved V gene accounts for under half, and the cause of the remainder is not known. The V and J calls and clone size come from that table; D and trimming were worked out from the DNA. The sample table holds under 250,000 clones, of which about 84% were seen once. About 8% of the sample belongs to the ten largest clones.

Remarks on this clone: No antigen is known for it. No quality values exist for individual bases; no much larger clone is one base distant.

Whole blood was collected in K2EDTA tubes by collaborating institutions according to the institutions' own protocols. For TCRbeta analysis, collaborators shipped samples in one of three forms: frozen whole blood, isolated PBMCs, or DNA extracted from either of those sample types. The paper as a whole reports these results and caveats: How much clinical and demographic metadata was included differed by source and by participant, and the metadata was provided uncurated.

The germline V gene (reference sequence) sets CDR1 to MNHEY and CDR2 to SMNVEV. The CDR3 has 14 amino acids, counting the end cysteine and phenylalanine. Only the CDR3 part of the read is kept: 42 bases, read in frame from the first base. Trimming removed 5 bases from V and 3 bases from J, leaving 14 bases between the germline ends. The source of this sequence is an elderly woman with acute or convalescent COVID-19. The sample comprised peripheral blood. The chain was built from TRBV27 and TRBJ2-7, with TRBD2 as a weak D call on 6 bases. The DNA reads as follows: TGTGCCAGCAGTGCCCCGGGACTGAACTACGAGCAGTACTTC. Its translation reads: CASSAPGLNYEQYF.